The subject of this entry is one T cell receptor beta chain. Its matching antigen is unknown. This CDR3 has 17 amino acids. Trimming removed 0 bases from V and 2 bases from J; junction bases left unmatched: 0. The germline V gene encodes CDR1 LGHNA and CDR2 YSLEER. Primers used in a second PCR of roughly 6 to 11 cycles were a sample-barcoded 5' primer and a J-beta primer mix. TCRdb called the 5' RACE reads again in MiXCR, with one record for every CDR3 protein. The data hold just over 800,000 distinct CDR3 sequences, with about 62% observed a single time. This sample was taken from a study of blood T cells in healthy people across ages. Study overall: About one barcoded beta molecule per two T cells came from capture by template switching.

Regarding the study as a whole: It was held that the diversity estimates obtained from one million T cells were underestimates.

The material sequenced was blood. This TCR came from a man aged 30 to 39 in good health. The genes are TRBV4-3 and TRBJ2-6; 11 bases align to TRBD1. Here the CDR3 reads CASSQEDRGPGANVLTF. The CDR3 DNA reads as TGCGCCAGCAGCCAAGAGGACAGGGGGCCTGGGGCCAACGTCCTGACTTTC.